These 8 T cell receptor beta chains originate from one sample sequenced in a study of blood T cell repertoires in COVID-19. Clones were sequenced by immunoSEQ multiplex PCR, and TCRdb holds only the in-frame ones, with some missing. The sample comprises about 150,000 clones, about 79% of which are singletons, and around a tenth rests with the top ten. The sample taken for sequencing was peripheral blood. These receptor sequences come from a woman aged 50 to 60 with acute or convalescent COVID-19.

This clone was seen a handful of times. The chain recombines TRBV6-6 with TRBJ2-7, with TRBD1 matching 7 bases. This CDR3 has 13 residues. Germline V gene lookup returns CDR1 MNHNY and CDR2 SVGAGI (reference sequence). With V trimmed by 6 bases and J by 0 bases, 2 bases remained unmatched. The CDR3 loop is CASSRGNSYEQYF. As DNA, the CDR3 is TGTGCCAGCAGCAGGGGGAACTCCTACGAGCAGTACTTC.

This chain joins TRBV9 and TRBJ1-2; 8 nucleotides agree with TRBD1. V dropped 3 bases and J dropped 5; count of bases not matched to a gene: 9. CDR1 SGDLS and CDR2 YYNGEE come from the germline V gene. The CDR3 is made up of 15 amino acids. CDR3 region: CASSASTGAGYGYTF. The CDR3 DNA is TGTGCCAGCAGCGCCTCGACAGGGGCTGGGTATGGCTACACCTTC. Drawing the rest from reference TRBV9 and TRBJ1-2, the complete variable domain is DSGVTQTPKHLITATGQRVTLRCSPRSGDLSVYWYQQSLDQGLQFLIQYYNGEERAKGNILERFSAQQFPDLHSELNLSSLELGDSALYFCASSASTGAGYGYTFGSGTRLTVV.

V usage is TRBV7-9 and J usage is TRBJ2-7; D call uncertain. Trimming pared 5 bases from V and 6 bases from J, leaving 14 bases between. Per the germline V gene, CDR1 is SEHNR and CDR2 is FQNEAQ (reference sequence). This CDR3 has 13 amino acids. CDR3: CASSGLLVGEQYF. CDR3 DNA: TGTGCCAGCAGCGGGCTATTAGTGGGCGAGCAGTACTTC.

The chain has TRBV4-3 and TRBJ2-7, with 13 bases matching TRBD2. CDR1 and CDR2 (germline): LGHNA, YSLEER. This CDR3 spans 16 amino acids. With 1 base clipped from V and 9 bases from J, the junction kept 9 bases outside the gene matches. The CDR3 DNA reads as TGCGCCAGCAGCCAAGTTCCCACTAGCGGGGGGGCCGCGCAGTACTTC. This codes for CASSQVPTSGGAAQYF.

The chain recombines TRBV30 with TRBJ2-6, with 7 positions matching TRBD1. J was trimmed by 0 bases and V by 2 bases; bases with no gene match: 7. CDR3 length: 17 amino acids. CDR1 and CDR2 from the germline V gene are GTSNPN and SVGIG (reference sequence). The CDR3 spells CAWSLDRTSSGANVLTF. CDR3 in DNA: TGTGCCTGGAGTTTGGACAGGACTTCCTCTGGGGCCAACGTCCTGACTTTC.

The CDR3 protein is CASTPRGTSGSYNEQFF. The CDR3 DNA reads TGTGCCAGCACCCCCCGGGGGACTAGCGGGTCCTACAATGAGCAGTTCTTC. The chain is built from TRBV6-2 or TRBV6-3 and TRBJ2-1, with 12 positions matching TRBD2. The junction had 8 bases not matched to a gene; V was cut back by 7 bases and J by 1 base. Germline V CDR1 and CDR2: MNHEY, SVGEGT. The CDR3 runs 17 residues.

This rearrangement joins TRBV5-1 to TRBJ2-7, with 10 bases matching TRBD1. Germline V gene lookup returns CDR1 SGHRS and CDR2 YFSETQ. The V segment lost 4 bases and the J segment 2 bases; nucleotides outside the gene matches: 6. This CDR3 has 15 residues. The CDR3: CASSAAGTGAYEQYF. Written as DNA, the CDR3 is TGCGCCAGCAGCGCCGCCGGGACAGGGGCCTACGAGCAGTACTTC.

The chain is built from TRBV27 and TRBJ1-4, with D possibly matching TRBD1 (5 bases). Trimming took 1 base from V and 4 from J, leaving 10 bases between them. Germline assignment: CDR1 MNHEY and CDR2 SMNVEV (reference sequence). The CDR3 spans 15 residues. This CDR3 is CASSLYSRDNEKLFF. The CDR3 DNA is TGTGCCAGCAGTTTATACAGCAGGGATAATGAAAAACTGTTTTTT. Full variable domain (remainder filled in from reference TRBV27 and TRBJ1-4): EAQVTQNPRYLITVTGKKLTVTCSQNMNHEYMSWYRQDPGLGLRQIYYSMNVEVTDKGDVPEGYKVSRKEKRNFPLILESPSPNQTSLYFCASSLYSRDNEKLFFGSGTQLSVL.